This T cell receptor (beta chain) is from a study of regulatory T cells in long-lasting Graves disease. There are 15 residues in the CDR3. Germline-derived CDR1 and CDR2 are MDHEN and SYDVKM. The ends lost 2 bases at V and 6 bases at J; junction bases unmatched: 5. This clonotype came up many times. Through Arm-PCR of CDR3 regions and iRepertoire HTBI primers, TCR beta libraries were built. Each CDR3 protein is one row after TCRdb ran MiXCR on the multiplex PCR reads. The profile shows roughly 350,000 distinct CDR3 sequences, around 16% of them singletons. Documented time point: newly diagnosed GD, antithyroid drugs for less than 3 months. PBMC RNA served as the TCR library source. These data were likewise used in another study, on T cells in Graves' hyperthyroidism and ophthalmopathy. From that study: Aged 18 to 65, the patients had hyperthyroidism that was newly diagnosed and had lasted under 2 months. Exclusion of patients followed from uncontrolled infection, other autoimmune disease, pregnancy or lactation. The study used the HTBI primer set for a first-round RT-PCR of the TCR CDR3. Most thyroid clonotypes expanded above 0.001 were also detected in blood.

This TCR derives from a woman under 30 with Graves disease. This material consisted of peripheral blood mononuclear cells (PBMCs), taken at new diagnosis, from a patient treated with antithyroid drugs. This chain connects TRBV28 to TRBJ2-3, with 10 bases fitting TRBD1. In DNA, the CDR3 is TGTGCCAGCAGTTTAGACAGGGGGCCCAAGGATACGCAGTATTTT. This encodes CASSLDRGPKDTQYF. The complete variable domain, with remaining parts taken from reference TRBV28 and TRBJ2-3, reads DVKVTQSSRYLVKRTGEKVFLECVQDMDHENMFWYRQDPGLGLRLIYFSYDVKMKEKGDIPEGYSVSREKKERFSLILESASTNQTSMYLCASSLDRGPKDTQYFGPGTRLTVL.